This T cell receptor beta chain was identified in a study of blood T cells in healthy people across ages. The CDR3 runs 13 residues. CDR1 and CDR2 (germline): SQVTM, ANQGSEA. V shed 5 bases and J shed 6 bases, with 16 bases lying between them. Using a J-beta primer mix together with a sample-barcoded 5' primer, a second PCR was run for roughly 6 to 12 cycles. Via MiXCR, TCRdb re-called the 5' RACE reads, giving one row per CDR3 protein. This sample has 1.5 million to 2 million distinct CDR3 sequences, with approximately 50% found just once. The TCR was taken from a woman in her thirties or forties in good health. Sequenced sample: blood. The rearrangement joins TRBV29-1 to TRBJ1-2, with D possibly TRBD1 on 5 matching bases. The CDR3 here is CSVRDSGFDGYTF. The DNA for the CDR3 is TGCAGCGTTAGGGATTCAGGGTTCGATGGCTACACCTTC.